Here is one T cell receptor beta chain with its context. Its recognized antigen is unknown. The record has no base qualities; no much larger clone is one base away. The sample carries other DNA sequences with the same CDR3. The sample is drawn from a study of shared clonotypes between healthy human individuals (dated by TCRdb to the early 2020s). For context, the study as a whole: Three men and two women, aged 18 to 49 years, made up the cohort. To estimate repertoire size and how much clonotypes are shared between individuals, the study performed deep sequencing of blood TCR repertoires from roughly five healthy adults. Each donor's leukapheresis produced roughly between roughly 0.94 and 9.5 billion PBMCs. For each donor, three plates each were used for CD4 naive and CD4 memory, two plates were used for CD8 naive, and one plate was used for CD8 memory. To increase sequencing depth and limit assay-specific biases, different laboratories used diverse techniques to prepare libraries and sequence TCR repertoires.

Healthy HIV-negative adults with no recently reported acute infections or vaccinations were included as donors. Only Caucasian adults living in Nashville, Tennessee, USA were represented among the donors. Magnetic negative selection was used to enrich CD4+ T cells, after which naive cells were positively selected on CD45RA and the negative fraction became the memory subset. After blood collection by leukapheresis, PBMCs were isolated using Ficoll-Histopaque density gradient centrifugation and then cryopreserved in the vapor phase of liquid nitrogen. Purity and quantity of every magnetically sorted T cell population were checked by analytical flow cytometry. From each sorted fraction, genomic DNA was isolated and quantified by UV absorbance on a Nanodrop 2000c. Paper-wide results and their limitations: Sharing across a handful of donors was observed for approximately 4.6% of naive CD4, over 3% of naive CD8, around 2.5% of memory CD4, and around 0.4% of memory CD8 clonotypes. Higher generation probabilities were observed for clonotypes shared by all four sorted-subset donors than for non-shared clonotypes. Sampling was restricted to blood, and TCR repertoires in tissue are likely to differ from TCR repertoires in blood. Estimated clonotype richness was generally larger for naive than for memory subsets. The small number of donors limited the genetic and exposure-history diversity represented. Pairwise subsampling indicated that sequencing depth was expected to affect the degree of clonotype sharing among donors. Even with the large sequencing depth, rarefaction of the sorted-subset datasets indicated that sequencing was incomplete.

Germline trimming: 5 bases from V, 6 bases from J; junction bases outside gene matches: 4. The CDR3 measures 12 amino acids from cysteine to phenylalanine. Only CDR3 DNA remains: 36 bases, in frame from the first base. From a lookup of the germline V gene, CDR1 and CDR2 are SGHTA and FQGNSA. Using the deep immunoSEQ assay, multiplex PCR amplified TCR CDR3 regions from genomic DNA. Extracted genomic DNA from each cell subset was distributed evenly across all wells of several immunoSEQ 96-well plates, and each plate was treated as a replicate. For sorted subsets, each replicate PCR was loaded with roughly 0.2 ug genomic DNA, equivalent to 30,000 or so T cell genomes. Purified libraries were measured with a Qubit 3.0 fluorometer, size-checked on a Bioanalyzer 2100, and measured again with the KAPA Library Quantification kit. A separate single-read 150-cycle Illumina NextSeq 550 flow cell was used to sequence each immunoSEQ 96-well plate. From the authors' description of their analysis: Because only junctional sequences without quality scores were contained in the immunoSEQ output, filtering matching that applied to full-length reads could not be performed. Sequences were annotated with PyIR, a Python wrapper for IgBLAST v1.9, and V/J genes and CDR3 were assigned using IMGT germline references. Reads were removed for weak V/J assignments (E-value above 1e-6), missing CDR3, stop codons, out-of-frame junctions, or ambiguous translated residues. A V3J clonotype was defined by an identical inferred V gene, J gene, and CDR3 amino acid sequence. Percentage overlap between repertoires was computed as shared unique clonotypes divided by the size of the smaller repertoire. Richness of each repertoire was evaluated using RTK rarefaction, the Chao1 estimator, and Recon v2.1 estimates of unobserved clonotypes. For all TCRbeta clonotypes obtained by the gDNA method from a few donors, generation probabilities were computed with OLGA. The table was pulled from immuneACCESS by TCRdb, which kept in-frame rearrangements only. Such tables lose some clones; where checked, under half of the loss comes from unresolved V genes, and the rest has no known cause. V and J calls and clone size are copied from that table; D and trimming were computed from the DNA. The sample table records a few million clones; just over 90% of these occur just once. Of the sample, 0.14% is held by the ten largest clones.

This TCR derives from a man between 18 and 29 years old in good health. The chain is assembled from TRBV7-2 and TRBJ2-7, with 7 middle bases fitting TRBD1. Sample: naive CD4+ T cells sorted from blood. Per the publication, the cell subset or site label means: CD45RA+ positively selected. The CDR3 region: CASSVTGSEQYF. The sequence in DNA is TGTGCCAGCAGCGTGACAGGGTCCGAGCAGTACTTC.